Listed here are 27 T cell receptor beta chains from one sample, sequenced in a study of cytomegalovirus exposure and HLA in healthy donors. The PCR ran on 60 Vbeta and 13 Jbeta primers. TCRdb's copy holds only in-frame clones and misses some; the assay was immunoSEQ multiplex PCR. This sample has 100,000 to 150,000 clones, with 76% found just once. Sequencing was carried out using PBMCs. Every receptor here comes from a man aged 50-59 years in good health and CMV-seropositive.

The chain has TRBV5-4 and TRBJ2-7, with D possibly being TRBD2 (6 bases). Per germline, CDR1 SGHNT and CDR2 YYREEE (reference sequence). This CDR3 has 14 amino acids. V was cut by 3 bases and J by 6 bases, with 16 bases left in between. The DNA of the CDR3 is TGTGCCAGCAGCTCGGGACTGGGAGATAGCGAGCAGTACTTC. Encoded protein: CASSSGLGDSEQYF.

The chain has TRBV9 and TRBJ1-6; no definite D call. V was pared by 0 bases and J by 11 bases, with 9 bases between. Germline assignment: CDR1 SGDLS and CDR2 YYNGEE. The CDR3 length is 13 residues. The CDR3 loop reads CASSVGADPPLHF. CDR3 nucleotide sequence: TGTGCCAGCAGCGTAGGGGCAGACCCACCCCTCCACTTT.

The chain links TRBV27 to TRBJ1-1; no reliable D call. The V end was cut by 6 bases, the J end by 1 base, with 9 bases between. Germline assignment: CDR1 MNHEY and CDR2 SMNVEV (reference sequence). The CDR3 has 13 amino acids. CDR3: CASRIGGNTEAFF. CDR3 DNA sequence: TGTGCCAGCAGGATTGGCGGGAACACTGAAGCTTTCTTT.

This clone came up a few times. The chain uses TRBV6-5 and TRBJ2-7, with a weak D call TRBD2 (5 bases). Trimming cost V 2 bases and J 3 bases, with 11 bases left between them. CDR1 is MNHEY and CDR2 is SVGAGI in the germline V gene. This CDR3 contains 14 residues. CDR3 sequence reads: CASSYGQAGYEQYF. CDR3 nucleotide sequence: TGTGCCAGCAGTTACGGGCAGGCGGGCTACGAGCAGTACTTC.

This chain uses TRBV5-1 with TRBJ2-5; 8 bases line up with TRBD1. The CDR3 spans 14 residues. V shed 2 bases, J shed 3 bases, and the junction held 3 bases outside the gene matches. Germline assignment: CDR1 SGHRS and CDR2 YFSETQ. DNA of the CDR3: TGCGCCAGCAGCTTTACAGGGGGAGAAGAGACCCAGTACTTC. Translating it yields CASSFTGGEETQYF.

This chain joins TRBV6-5 and TRBJ1-4; D is undetermined. The length of the CDR3 is 14 residues. The germline gives CDR1 MNHEY, CDR2 SVGAGI. V was trimmed by 6 bases and J by 8 bases, leaving 16 bases between them. CDR3 in DNA: TGTGCCAGCAGCCGCGGGGTTACTGGGGAAAAACTGTTTTTT. The encoded protein is CASSRGVTGEKLFF.

The chain links TRBV7-9 to TRBJ2-7; 8 bases agree with TRBD1. The CDR3 contains 14 residues. Germline V gene sequence: CDR1 SEHNR, CDR2 FQNEAQ (reference sequence). V lost 5 bases, J lost 3 bases, and 6 bases stayed unmatched. The CDR3 bases are TGTGCCAGCAGCCCAACCACAGGGGGCTACGAGCAGTACTTC. It specifies CASSPTTGGYEQYF. Using reference TRBV7-9 and TRBJ2-7 for the parts outside the CDR3, the full variable domain is DTGVSQNPRHKITKRGQNVTFRCDPISEHNRLYWYRQTLGQGPEFLTYFQNEAQLEKSRLLSDRFSAERPKGSFSTLEIQRTEQGDSAMYLCASSPTTGGYEQYFGPGTRLTVT.

This chain uses TRBV28 with TRBJ1-5; no clear D. Per the germline V gene, CDR1 is MDHEN and CDR2 is SYDVKM. This CDR3 has 14 residues. V was clipped by 7 bases and J by 0 bases, with 10 bases between them. CDR3 in amino acids: CASTGGNSNQPQHF. The CDR3 DNA reads as TGTGCCAGCACCGGAGGGAATAGCAATCAGCCCCAGCATTTT.

The chain combines TRBV7-9 with TRBJ2-2, with D possibly TRBD1 on 6 matching bases. The CDR3 contains 15 residues. Trimming removed 5 bases from V and 1 base from J, with 11 bases in between. Germline assignment: CDR1 SEHNR and CDR2 FQNEAQ (reference sequence). The CDR3 spells CASSPPGVNTGELFF. CDR3 DNA sequence: TGTGCCAGCAGCCCCCCAGGGGTGAACACCGGGGAGCTGTTTTTT.

The gene calls are TRBV6-5 and TRBJ2-1, with 11 bases that match TRBD1. V was pared by 8 bases and J by 7 bases, with 4 bases of the junction left unmatched. The CDR3 runs to 13 residues. CDR1 is MNHEY and CDR2 is SVGAGI in the germline V gene. The CDR3 nucleotides read TGTGCCAGCGGGGACAGGGGGAGGAATGAGCAGTTCTTC. The encoded protein is CASGDRGRNEQFF.

The chain uses TRBV6-5 and TRBJ2-2; no clear D. CDR3 length: 13 amino acids. Germline V gene data show CDR1 as MNHEY and CDR2 as SVGAGI. V was pared by 3 bases and J by 5 bases, with 7 bases between. This chain's CDR3 is CASSYVSTGELFF. CDR3 in DNA: TGTGCCAGCAGTTATGTCAGTACCGGGGAGCTGTTTTTT.

In this sample, this clone turned up once. The chain employs TRBV28 and TRBJ2-5; TRBD2 matches at 8 bases. V lost 4 bases, J lost 5 bases, and 0 bases stayed unmatched. CDR3 length equals 12 residues. Looked up from germline, CDR1 is MDHEN and CDR2 is SYDVKM. CDR3 DNA: TGTGCCAGCAGTTCGGGAGGGGAGACCCAGTACTTC. Translating gives CASSSGGETQYF. Looking up the rest from reference TRBV28 and TRBJ2-5 gives the full variable domain: DVKVTQSSRYLVKRTGEKVFLECVQDMDHENMFWYRQDPGLGLRLIYFSYDVKMKEKGDIPEGYSVSREKKERFSLILESASTNQTSMYLCASSSGGETQYFGPGTRLLVL.

V usage is TRBV5-1 and J usage is TRBJ2-3, with 10 bases identical to TRBD2. The CDR3 length is 15 residues. Looked up from germline, CDR1 is SGHRS and CDR2 is YFSETQ. V gave up 3 bases and J gave up 5 bases; unmatched junction bases: 6. The DNA of the CDR3 is TGCGCCAGCAGCTCGCTGGCTAGCGGGAGAGATACGCAGTATTTT. Translated: CASSSLASGRDTQYF.

This chain uses TRBV11-2 with TRBJ1-2; 8 nucleotides match TRBD1. The CDR3 has 14 residues. The ends lost 5 bases at V and 4 bases at J; junction bases unmatched: 6. Germline CDR1 is SGHAT and CDR2 is FQNNGV. The CDR3 DNA reads TGTGCCAGCAGCGTCGGACAGGGAGGCTATGGCTACACCTTC. Its protein is CASSVGQGGYGYTF.

The genes are TRBV29-1 and TRBJ2-5, with a tentative D call TRBD1 (5 bases). The CDR3 length is 12 residues. With 6 bases removed from V and 3 bases from J, the gap between germline ends came to 11 bases. The germline V gene encodes CDR1 SQVTM and CDR2 ANQGSEA. The CDR3 loop reads CSVPQGEETQYF. In nucleotides, the CDR3 is TGCAGCGTCCCCCAGGGTGAAGAGACCCAGTACTTC.

The rearrangement uses TRBV6-6 and TRBJ2-5; unclear D gene. The CDR3 has 11 amino acids. V lost 4 bases and J lost 5, with 5 bases in between. The germline V gene encodes CDR1 MNHNY and CDR2 SVGAGI (reference sequence). The CDR3 protein is CASSSSETQYF. In DNA form, the CDR3 reads TGTGCCAGCAGTTCAAGCGAGACCCAGTACTTC.

The chain employs TRBV11-2 and TRBJ2-4; a weak D match, TRBD1 (5 bases). Between the trimmed V and J ends, which lost 1 base and 2 bases, there was a span of 12 bases. The CDR3 has 16 amino acids. The germline V gene encodes CDR1 SGHAT and CDR2 FQNNGV. CDR3 DNA sequence: TGTGCCAGCAGCTTAGCGGTAGCAGGGCCCAAAAACATTCAGTACTTC. This gives the protein CASSLAVAGPKNIQYF.

J is TRBJ1-4 and V is TRBV18; 8 bases fit TRBD1. The V segment lost 5 bases and the J segment 12 bases; nucleotides outside the gene matches: 11. This CDR3 comprises 14 residues. Looked up from germline, CDR1 is KGHSH and CDR2 is LQKENI. The CDR3 DNA reads TGTGCCAGCTCAACGGGACAGGTCTTTGGGGAACTGTTTTTT. The encoded protein is CASSTGQVFGELFF.

The rearrangement uses TRBV18 and TRBJ2-2; D is possibly TRBD2 (7 bases). This CDR3 spans 16 amino acids. Trimming pared 2 bases from V and 5 bases from J, leaving 15 bases between. The V gene's germline CDR1 is KGHSH and CDR2 LQKENI. CDR3 loop: CASSPSGGGKTGELFF. CDR3 nucleotides: TGTGCCAGCTCACCATCGGGGGGCGGCAAGACCGGGGAGCTGTTTTTT.

This clone has a handful of counts. The rearrangement joins TRBV7-9 to TRBJ2-5; 12 nucleotides match TRBD1. The trim removed 1 base at V and 5 bases at J, leaving 5 bases unmatched. CDR1 is SEHNR, CDR2 FQNEAQ, per germline (reference sequence). The CDR3 consists of 16 residues. CDR3 coding DNA: TGTGCCAGCAGCTTAGGGGACAGGGGGCATCATGAGACCCAGTACTTC. This encodes CASSLGDRGHHETQYF.

This clone was seen only a few times. V is TRBV27 and J is TRBJ1-6, with D maybe TRBD1 (5 bases). CDR3 length equals 16 residues. V was shortened by 6 bases and J by 4 bases, with 16 bases between the two germline ends. In germline, CDR1 is MNHEY, CDR2 SMNVEV (reference sequence). CDR3 sequence: CASSAQGHQYNSPLHF. In DNA form, the CDR3 reads TGTGCCAGCAGCGCCCAAGGACATCAATATAATTCACCCCTCCACTTT.

This chain links TRBV5-5 with TRBJ1-5, with D unclear. V shed 0 bases and J shed 1 base, with 8 bases lying between them. CDR3 length: 15 amino acids. The germline gives CDR1 SGHKS, CDR2 YYEKEE (reference sequence). In DNA form, the CDR3 reads TGTGCCAGCAGCTTGGAAGTGAGCAGCAATCAGCCCCAGCATTTT. This codes for CASSLEVSSNQPQHF.

This chain joins TRBV6-6 and TRBJ1-3; D remains unclear. The ends were cut back, 0 bases at V and 4 bases at J, with 10 bases in the middle. The CDR3 covers 15 residues. CDR1 and CDR2 (germline): MNHNY, SVGAGI (reference sequence). The CDR3 DNA reads TGTGCCAGCAGTTACTCTGGCGGGCGCGGAAACACCATATATTTT. This codes for CASSYSGGRGNTIYF.

The DNA of the CDR3 is TGTGCCAGCAGCCAGACCGGAGGGGCGGGGAACACCGGGGAGCTGTTTTTT. It yields the protein CASSQTGGAGNTGELFF. The V call is TRBV4-2, the J call TRBJ2-2; tentative D call: TRBD2 (6 bases). Germline V lookup: CDR1 LGHNA, CDR2 YNFKEQ. The CDR3 runs to 17 residues. V lost 3 bases and J 1 base, leaving 15 bases between the germline ends.

The rearrangement links TRBV13 to TRBJ1-2; D is uncertain. CDR3 size: 13 residues. CDR1 and CDR2 from the germline V gene are PRHDT and FYEKMQ (reference sequence). V was pared by 6 bases and J by 2 bases, with 10 bases between. CDR3 in amino acids: CASRRLANYGYTF. The CDR3 DNA sequence: TGTGCCAGCAGACGACTTGCCAACTATGGCTACACCTTC.

This clone has more than one count but fewer than ten. The CDR3, as DNA: TGTGCCAGCTCACCACTTCGAGCTACAGGGGGCGAGAGGATAGGTCAGCCCCAGCATTTT. It is translated as CASSPLRATGGERIGQPQHF. The chain has TRBV18 and TRBJ1-5, with TRBD1 matching 9 bases. CDR3 length: 20 residues. J lost 6 bases, V lost 1 base, and 19 bases had no gene match. Germline CDR1 and CDR2: KGHSH and LQKENI.

V and J are TRBV2 and TRBJ2-2; 9 bases line up with TRBD2. CDR1 and CDR2 (germline): SNHLY, FYNNEI. CDR3 length equals 17 residues. V was clipped by 0 bases and J by 2 bases; unmatched bases: 4. This CDR3 reads CASSEAPGLANTGELFF. CDR3 coding DNA: TGTGCCAGCAGTGAAGCGCCGGGACTAGCAAACACCGGGGAGCTGTTTTTT.